This TCR beta chain was documented in a study of PD-L1 blockade in urothelial cancer. Study-level information: Beginning in about 2014, patients received atezolizumab, given as 1,200 mg intravenously every 3 weeks.

Germline values: CDR1 SGHAT, CDR2 FQNNGV. The CDR3 is 16 amino acids. Trimming removed 4 bases from V and 2 bases from J; junction bases left unmatched: 10. Assay: immunoSEQ multiplex PCR; the TCRdb copy retains only in-frame clones and omits some. The sample has more than 90,000 clones, around four fifths seen once. Time point defined: peripheral blood 6 weeks after treatment start. V usage is TRBV11-2 and J usage is TRBJ2-5; 7 bases map to TRBD2. The receptor was isolated from a man aged 65 to 85 with urothelial cancer. The sample was PBMCs, taken around atezolizumab (anti-PD-L1) treatment. CDR3 amino acids: CASSSTGGGEQETQYF. In nucleotides, the CDR3 is TGTGCCAGCAGCTCTACGGGGGGAGGGGAGCAAGAGACCCAGTACTTC.